This is a list of T cell receptor beta chains from one sample in a study of cytomegalovirus exposure and HLA in healthy donors. This table comes from immunoSEQ multiplex PCR, and its TCRdb copy is limited to in-frame clones, with some not included. Among some 170,000 clones listed, approximately 90% were seen once. The sequenced material came from PBMCs. All receptors derive from a young woman in good health and CMV-seronegative. Both conserved end residues are part of each CDR3. Each record gives: J gene, V gene, CDR3 protein.

TRBJ1-5,TRBV7-8,CASSLVEGNQPQHF
TRBJ2-1,TRBV7-3,CASSLTSGSIDEQFF
TRBJ2-3,TRBV5-1,CASNKRTGGIDTQYF
TRBJ2-3,TRBV9,CASSVSQSTDTQYF
TRBJ2-3,TRBV28,CASIQGSTGTGDF
TRBJ1-2,TRBV6-1,CASSESGRSYGYTF
TRBJ1-4,TRBV7-8,CASSSMDRGEKLFF
TRBJ1-5,TRBV7-2,CASSLEQGENQPQHF
TRBJ2-7,TRBV19,CASSGQWSSYEQYF
TRBJ2-3,TRBV29-1,CSVETGGPQYF
TRBJ2-6,TRBV7-2,CASSQQGMGANVLTF
TRBJ2-7,TRBV5-4,CASSSINRGSYEQYF
TRBJ2-3,TRBV28,CASSPLAGGTDTQYF
TRBJ2-1,TRBV27,CASSLGTGEQFF
TRBJ2-1,TRBV14,CASSQSAGGGNEQFF
TRBJ1-4,TRBV30,CAWSVPPDREGEKLFF
TRBJ2-1,TRBV7-6,CASSPRTGYNEQFF
.,TRBV5-6,CASTRTARYEQYF
TRBJ2-1,TRBV6-6,CATGGGPFGNEQFF
.,TRBV5-1,CASSLWDSNYEQYF
TRBJ2-1,TRBV30,CAWNRRQGKYRNEQFF
TRBJ2-1,TRBV14,CASSQTGGRVNEQFF
TRBJ2-7,TRBV5-4,CASSSGQFEQYF
TRBJ2-7,TRBV10-3,CAISFQATYEQYF
TRBJ2-3,TRBV5-1,CASSLSRGRGGDTQYF